Presented here are 13 T cell receptor beta chains from one specimen sequenced in a study of blood T cell repertoires in COVID-19. Measured with immunoSEQ multiplex PCR; TCRdb has only the in-frame clones, and not every one. The repertoire includes over 90,000 clones, around 80% of them detected once, and roughly 10% sits in the top ten. Source material: peripheral blood. Receptors were obtained from a man between 60 and 75 years old with active or convalescent COVID-19.

V and J are TRBV7-3 and TRBJ2-7, with D unresolved. V dropped 6 bases and J dropped 3 bases, with 12 bases sitting between them. The CDR3 sequence is 13 residues long. From germline, CDR1 is SGHTA and CDR2 FQGTGA. CDR3 in amino acids: CASSPSPSYEQYF. In nucleotides, the CDR3 is TGTGCCAGCAGTCCCTCGCCTAGCTACGAGCAGTACTTC.

This chain joins TRBV23-1 and TRBJ1-1; D gene uncertain. TRBV23-1 qualifies as an ORF whose function is uncertain. V dropped 2 bases and J dropped 1 base, with 14 bases sitting between them. The CDR3 has 16 residues. This CDR3 is CASSQKGPRRNTEAFF. The CDR3 DNA reads TGCGCCAGCAGTCAAAAAGGTCCCAGGCGGAACACTGAAGCTTTCTTT.

This clone was seen many times. This chain joins TRBV30 and TRBJ2-7; D gene ambiguous. Germline CDR1 reads GTSNPN; CDR2 reads SVGIG (reference sequence). Trimming took 2 bases from V and 3 from J, leaving 8 bases between them. CDR3 length equals 12 residues. CDR3 sequence (DNA): TGTGCCTGGAGTAAGCTAGGCTACGAGCAGTACTTC. As protein: CAWSKLGYEQYF.

The rearrangement links TRBV5-5 to TRBJ1-3; maybe TRBD1 (5 bases). Germline assignment: CDR1 SGHKS and CDR2 YYEKEE (reference sequence). The CDR3 spans 16 residues. The germline V and J ends were trimmed by 4 bases and 0 bases, with 14 bases remaining between them. Here the CDR3 reads CASSILTESSGNTIYF. The CDR3 coding sequence is TGTGCCAGCAGCATATTGACAGAGAGCTCTGGAAACACCATATATTTT.

The chain links TRBV6-6 to TRBJ2-7, with 11 bases aligning to TRBD2. The germline CDR1 and CDR2 sequences are MNHNY and SVGAGI (reference sequence). CDR3 length equals 14 residues. V lost 7 bases and J lost 3; bases outside the gene matches: 5. CDR3 amino acids: CASIHSGRGYEQYF. Here the CDR3 DNA reads TGTGCCAGCATTCATAGCGGGAGGGGCTACGAGCAGTACTTC.

The chain employs TRBV11-2 and TRBJ1-1; TRBD1 is a possible D gene (6 bases). Germline-derived CDR1 and CDR2 are SGHAT and FQNNGV. V shed 2 bases and J shed 4 bases, with 11 bases lying between them. This CDR3 comprises 14 residues. CDR3 coding DNA: TGTGCCAGCAGCTTAATGGGGGCGAGCACTGAAGCTTTCTTT. As protein: CASSLMGASTEAFF. The full variable domain, with the rest looked up from reference TRBV11-2 and TRBJ1-1, is EAGVAQSPRYKIIEKRQSVAFWCNPISGHATLYWYQQILGQGPKLLIQFQNNGVVDDSQLPKDRFSAERLKGVDSTLKIQPAKLEDSAVYLCASSLMGASTEAFFGQGTRLTVV.

CDR3 amino acids: CASSPPSRTGELFF. CDR3 DNA: TGTGCCAGCTCACCACCGAGCAGGACCGGGGAGCTGTTTTTT. This chain joins TRBV18 and TRBJ2-2; D gene unclear. This CDR3 has 14 residues. Germline V gives CDR1 KGHSH, CDR2 LQKENI. V was pared by 0 bases and J by 5 bases, with 7 bases between.

The chain uses TRBV5-6 and TRBJ2-1; 12 nucleotides align to TRBD2. The germline gives CDR1 SGHDT, CDR2 YYEEEE. The length of the CDR3 is 16 residues. V was pared by 0 bases and J by 9 bases, with 7 bases of the junction left unmatched. Here the CDR3 DNA reads TGTGCCAGCAGCTTGGGGACTAGCGGGACCATCGGTGAGCAGTTCTTC. Translation gives CASSLGTSGTIGEQFF.

V and J are TRBV7-9 and TRBJ2-1; D is uncertain. Trimming stripped 2 bases from V and 0 bases from J, with 5 bases between. Germline V gene data show CDR1 as SEHNR and CDR2 as FQNEAQ (reference sequence). This CDR3 comprises 14 residues. This CDR3 is CASSLTLSYNEQFF. CDR3 nucleotide sequence: TGTGCCAGCAGCTTAACTCTCTCCTACAATGAGCAGTTCTTC.

This sequence joins TRBV19 and TRBJ2-1; 10 nucleotides agree with TRBD2. With V trimmed by 5 bases and J by 7 bases, 2 bases remained unmatched. Per germline, CDR1 LNHDA and CDR2 SQIVND (reference sequence). The CDR3 covers 13 residues. CDR3 sequence (DNA): TGTGCCAGTAGTCTAGCGGGAGCGAATGAGCAGTTCTTC. Translation: CASSLAGANEQFF.

The CDR3 here is CASRCRNPGLCYEQYV. The DNA for the CDR3 is TGTGCAAGTCGCTGCCGCAACCCGGGACTCTGCTACGAGCAGTACGTC. The J gene is TRBJ2-7, the V gene TRBV12-2; TRBD2, the table's D call, was not compared with the DNA. TRBV12-2 is a listed pseudogene. The CDR3 consists of 16 residues.

The chain carries TRBV5-1 and TRBJ2-5; perhaps TRBD1 as D (6 bases). The V end lost 4 bases, the J end lost 1 base, and 11 bases lay between the germline ends. Looked up from germline, CDR1 is SGHRS and CDR2 is YFSETQ. CDR3 length: 14 residues. The CDR3: CASSKQGAQETQYF. CDR3 nucleotide sequence: TGCGCCAGCAGCAAACAGGGTGCCCAAGAGACCCAGTACTTC.

This clone was counted between two and nine times. The chain carries TRBV4-1 and TRBJ1-4; TRBD1 is a possible D gene (6 bases). This CDR3 has 15 amino acids. Germline CDR1 is MGHRA and CDR2 is YSYEKL. V gave up 3 bases and J gave up 2 bases, with 10 bases separating them. The CDR3 region is CASSQFQGTNEKLFF. In DNA form, the CDR3 reads TGCGCCAGCAGCCAGTTCCAGGGGACTAATGAAAAACTGTTTTTT.